This T cell receptor beta chain was found in a study of T cell changes during pregnancy in multiple sclerosis. Trimming removed 0 bases from V and 3 bases from J, with 23 bases in between. This CDR3 has 19 residues. CDR1 is SGHAT and CDR2 is FQNNGV in the germline V gene. Profiling relied on immunoSEQ multiplex PCR, and the TCRdb table lists in-frame clones only, not all of them. The table includes tens of thousands of clones, nearly 90% detected once. This clonotype was obtained from a female donor with multiple sclerosis, enrolled in a pregnancy study. The gene calls are TRBV11-2 and TRBJ1-1, with D hard to call. Sample: CD8+ T cells from peripheral blood mononuclear cells, taken in the second trimester of pregnancy. The DNA of the CDR3 is TGTGCCAGCAGCTTAGAGGCCGGTAGAGGCAGCTATGTTTACACTGAAGCTTTCTTT. It codes for CASSLEAGRGSYVYTEAFF.